A selection of T cell receptor beta chains follows, all from one sample in a study of shared T cell receptors in the human thymus. Assay used: immunoSEQ multiplex PCR; TCRdb lists only in-frame clones, some missing. This table has about 660,000 clones, roughly 86% appearing once. These data were likewise used in another study, on human thymus T cells.

The sequencing sample was made of thymocytes. Receptors originate from a boy younger than two with a congenital heart defect. The CDR3 runs from the conserved cysteine through the conserved F or W.

j_gene: TRBJ2-7
v_gene: TRBV14
CDR3aa: CASSQDKREGRSSYEQYF

j_gene: TRBJ1-2
v_gene: TRBV20-1
CDR3aa: CSATERYGYTF

j_gene: TRBJ2-1
v_gene: TRBV15
CDR3aa: CATSRDDRVPLSSYNEQFF

j_gene: TRBJ2-7
v_gene: TRBV4-3
CDR3aa: CASSQGGQGDSYEQYF

j_gene: TRBJ2-7
v_gene: TRBV11-2
CDR3aa: CASSSPNYEQYF

j_gene: TRBJ1-2
v_gene: TRBV6-1
CDR3aa: CASSVRDRFSFNYGYTF

j_gene: TRBJ2-1
v_gene: TRBV18
CDR3aa: CASSPKGSSYNEQFF

j_gene: TRBJ1-1
v_gene: TRBV5-1
CDR3aa: CASSLEGDLGTEAFF

j_gene: TRBJ2-7
v_gene: TRBV29-1
CDR3aa: CSVEQGKNYEQYF

j_gene: TRBJ2-1
v_gene: TRBV29-1
CDR3aa: CSGGQTSGYNEQFF

j_gene: TRBJ1-1
v_gene: TRBV5-1
CDR3aa: CASSRVRRNTEAFF

j_gene: TRBJ2-3
v_gene: TRBV12-5
CDR3aa: CASGLDRQREEHTQYF

j_gene: TRBJ2-7
v_gene: TRBV27
CDR3aa: CASRIDRSYEQYF

j_gene: TRBJ2-7
v_gene: TRBV5-1
CDR3aa: CASSPSGLAPRAYEQYF

j_gene: TRBJ2-5
v_gene: TRBV28
CDR3aa: CASSLKAGASGNQETQYF

j_gene: TRBJ2-1
v_gene: TRBV4-3
CDR3aa: CASSQALLQGEGIRNEQFF